This passage covers 12 T cell receptor beta chains from one sample sequenced in a study of cytomegalovirus exposure and HLA in healthy donors. Clones were read by immunoSEQ multiplex PCR, and TCRdb kept only the in-frame ones, dropping some. The sample gives about 66,000 clones, about 97% of which show up once; around 1.5% is in the top ten. The sample was PBMCs. The receptors here all came from a woman aged 18-30 years in good health and CMV-seropositive.

This clone has just one count. The V gene is TRBV5-5, the J gene TRBJ2-7; 10 nucleotides line up with TRBD1. This CDR3 region has 15 residues. The V and J ends lost 2 bases and 2 bases, in that order; junction bases with no gene match: 4. The germline V gene has CDR1 SGHKS and CDR2 YYEKEE (reference sequence). CDR3: CASSFSGTGAYEQYF. The DNA for the CDR3 is TGTGCCAGCAGCTTTTCCGGGACAGGGGCCTACGAGCAGTACTTC.

The chain recombines TRBV25-1 with TRBJ2-3; D unresolved. The CDR3 length is 14 residues. CDR1 and CDR2 from the germline V gene are MGHDK and SYGVNS. V was trimmed by 6 bases and J by 4 bases, leaving 14 bases between them. CDR3 loop: CASRNNRPPDTQYF. For the CDR3, the DNA is TGTGCCAGCAGAAACAATCGTCCCCCAGATACGCAGTATTTT.

V usage is TRBV14 and J usage is TRBJ1-4, with 9 bases identical to TRBD1. Looked up from germline, CDR1 is SGHDN and CDR2 is FVKESK. After removal of 3 bases from V and 5 bases from J, the junction contained 4 bases not matched to a gene. This CDR3 is 15 amino acids long. As DNA, the CDR3 is TGTGCCAGCAGCCAGGCCGGGACAGGGAATGAAAAACTGTTTTTT. It encodes CASSQAGTGNEKLFF.

This sequence joins TRBV27 and TRBJ2-7; D gene uncertain. Looked up from germline, CDR1 is MNHEY and CDR2 is SMNVEV (reference sequence). This CDR3 has 12 residues. V was shortened by 8 bases and J by 2 bases, with 10 bases between the two germline ends. The CDR3 nucleotides read TGTGCCAGCGGCATTACCCCCTACGAGCAGTACTTC. Protein sequence: CASGITPYEQYF.

In this sample, this clone turned up once. CDR3: CASSFGGENTEAFF. The CDR3 DNA reads as TGTGCCAGCAGCTTCGGAGGGGAGAACACTGAAGCTTTCTTT. This chain joins TRBV5-6 and TRBJ1-1; D is perhaps TRBD1 (5 bases). The CDR3 covers 14 residues. Trimming removed 2 bases from V and 1 base from J, with 9 bases in between. CDR1 is SGHDT and CDR2 is YYEEEE in the germline V gene.

The chain has TRBV28 and TRBJ1-4; the D gene is possibly TRBD1 (6 bases). The V and J ends lost 3 bases and 4 bases respectively, with 15 bases between them. This CDR3 has 16 residues. The germline V gene encodes CDR1 MDHEN and CDR2 SYDVKM. For the CDR3, the DNA is TGTGCCAGCAGTTTTCTGAGCACAGGGAGTAATGAAAAACTGTTTTTT. It yields the protein CASSFLSTGSNEKLFF.

The V call is TRBV7-3, the J call TRBJ2-3; 9 positions match TRBD2. Germline V gene lookup returns CDR1 SGHTA and CDR2 FQGTGA. This CDR3 has 16 residues. V trimming: 2 bases; J trimming: 5 bases; junction bases outside the gene matches: 8. CDR3: CASSLGAGGRRDTQYF. CDR3 sequence (DNA): TGTGCCAGCAGCTTAGGGGCGGGAGGGCGAAGAGATACGCAGTATTTT. Variable domain in full (rest from reference TRBV7-3 and TRBJ2-3): GAGVSQTPSNKVTEKGKYVELRCDPISGHTALYWYRQSLGQGPEFLIYFQGTGAADDSGLPNDRFFAVRPEGSVSTLKIQRTERGDSAVYLCASSLGAGGRRDTQYFGPGTRLTVL.

The chain carries TRBV2 and TRBJ2-7; no clear D. This CDR3 comprises 13 residues. CDR1 and CDR2 from the germline V gene are SNHLY and FYNNEI. V was clipped by 2 bases and J by 5 bases, with 10 bases between them. Here the CDR3 DNA reads TGTGCCAGCAGTGAACCCTTTTCGGACGAGCAGTACTTC. This sequence encodes CASSEPFSDEQYF.

This chain uses TRBV5-5 with TRBJ2-7; 7 bases align to TRBD2. The CDR3 spans 17 residues. Germline V CDR1 and CDR2: SGHKS, YYEKEE (reference sequence). The ends lost 5 bases at V and 2 bases at J; junction bases unmatched: 16. CDR3 protein: CASRGRGANWDAYEQYF. The CDR3 nucleotides are TGTGCCAGCAGGGGGAGGGGCGCAAATTGGGACGCCTACGAGCAGTACTTC.

This chain connects TRBV5-3 to TRBJ2-1, with 10 bases lining up with TRBD2. TRBV5-3 is sorted into the ORF group, with uncertain function. The CDR3 contains 15 residues. J gave up 7 bases and V 0 bases, and 4 bases lay outside the gene matches. DNA for the CDR3: TGTGCCAGAAGCTTGGGTCTAGCGGGAGTTAATGAGCAGTTCTTC. This encodes CARSLGLAGVNEQFF.

This chain uses TRBV30 with TRBJ2-7; 7 bases line up with TRBD1. Germline loops: CDR1 GTSNPN, CDR2 SVGIG (reference sequence). J was trimmed by 0 bases and V by 1 base; bases with no gene match: 6. This CDR3 has 15 amino acids. CDR3 bases: TGTGCCTGGAGTGCCGGGACAGCCAGCTCCTACGAGCAGTACTTC. Amino acid sequence: CAWSAGTASSYEQYF.

Regarding this clone: In the same sample, other DNA sequences code for this CDR3. The V and J genes are TRBV28 and TRBJ2-1, with 8 positions matching TRBD1. The ends lost 7 bases at V and 2 bases at J; junction bases unmatched: 13. The CDR3 is 17 amino acids. Per the germline V gene, CDR1 is MDHEN and CDR2 is SYDVKM. The CDR3 sequence is CASTIGQGAPAYNEQFF. CDR3 nucleotide sequence: TGTGCCAGCACCATCGGGCAGGGGGCTCCCGCCTACAATGAGCAGTTCTTC.